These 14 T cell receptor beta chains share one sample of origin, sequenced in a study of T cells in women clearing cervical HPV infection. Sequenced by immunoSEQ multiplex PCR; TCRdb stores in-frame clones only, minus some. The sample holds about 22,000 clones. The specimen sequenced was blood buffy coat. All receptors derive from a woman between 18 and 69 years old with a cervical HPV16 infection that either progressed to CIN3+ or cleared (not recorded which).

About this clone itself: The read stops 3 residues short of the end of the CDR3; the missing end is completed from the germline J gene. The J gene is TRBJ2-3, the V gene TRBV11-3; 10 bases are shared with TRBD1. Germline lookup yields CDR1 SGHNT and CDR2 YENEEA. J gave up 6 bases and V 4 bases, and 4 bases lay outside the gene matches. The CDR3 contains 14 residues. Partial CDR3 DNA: TGTGCCAGCAGCTCGGGACAGGGGAGGGATACG. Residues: CASSSGQGRDT. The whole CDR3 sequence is CASSSGQGRDTQYF.

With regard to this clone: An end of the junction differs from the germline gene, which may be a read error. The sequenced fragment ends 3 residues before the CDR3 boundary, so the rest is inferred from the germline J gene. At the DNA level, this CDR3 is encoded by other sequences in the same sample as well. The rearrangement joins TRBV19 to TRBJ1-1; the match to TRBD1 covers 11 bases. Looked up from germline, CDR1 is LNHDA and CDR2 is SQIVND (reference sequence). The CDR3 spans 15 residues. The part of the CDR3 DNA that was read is TGTGCTAGTAGTCCAGGGACAGGGGGGTTGGGTGAA. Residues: CASSPGTGGLGE. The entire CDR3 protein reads CASSPGTGGLGEAFF. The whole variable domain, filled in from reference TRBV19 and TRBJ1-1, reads DGGITQSPKYLFRKEGQNVTLSCEQNLNHDAMYWYRQDPGQGLRLIYYSQIVNDFQKGDIAEGYSVSREKKESFPLTVTSAQKNPTAFYLCASSPGTGGLGEAFFGQGTRLTVV.

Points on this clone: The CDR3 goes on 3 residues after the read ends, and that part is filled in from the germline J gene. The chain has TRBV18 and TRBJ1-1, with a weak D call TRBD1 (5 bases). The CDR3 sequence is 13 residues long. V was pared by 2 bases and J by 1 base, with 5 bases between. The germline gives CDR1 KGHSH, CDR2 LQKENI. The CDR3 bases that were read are TGTGCCAGCTCACCAAGGGGGAACACTGAA. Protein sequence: CASSPRGNTE. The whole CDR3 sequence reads CASSPRGNTEAFF.

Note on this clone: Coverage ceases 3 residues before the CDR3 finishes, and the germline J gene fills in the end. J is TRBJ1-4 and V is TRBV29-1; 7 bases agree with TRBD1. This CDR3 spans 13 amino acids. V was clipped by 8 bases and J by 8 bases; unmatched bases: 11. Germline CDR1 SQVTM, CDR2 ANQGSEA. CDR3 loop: CSKRGRTTEKLFF. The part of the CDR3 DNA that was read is TGCAGCAAAAGGGGGCGAACCACAGAAAAA.

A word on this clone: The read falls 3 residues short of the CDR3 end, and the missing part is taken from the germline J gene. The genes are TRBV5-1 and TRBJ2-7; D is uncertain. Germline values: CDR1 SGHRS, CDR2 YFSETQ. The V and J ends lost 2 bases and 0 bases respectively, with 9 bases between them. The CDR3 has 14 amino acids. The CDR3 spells CASSFRQNSYEQYF. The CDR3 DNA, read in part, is TGCGCCAGCAGCTTTCGACAAAACTCCTACGAG.

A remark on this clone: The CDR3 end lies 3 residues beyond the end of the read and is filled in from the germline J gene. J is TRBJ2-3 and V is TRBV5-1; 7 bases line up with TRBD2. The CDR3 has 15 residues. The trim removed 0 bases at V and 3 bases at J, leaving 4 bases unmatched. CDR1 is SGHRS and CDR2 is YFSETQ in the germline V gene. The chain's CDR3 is CASSLAGGRTDTQYF. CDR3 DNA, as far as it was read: TGCGCCAGCAGCTTGGCCGGGGGGAGAACAGATACG.

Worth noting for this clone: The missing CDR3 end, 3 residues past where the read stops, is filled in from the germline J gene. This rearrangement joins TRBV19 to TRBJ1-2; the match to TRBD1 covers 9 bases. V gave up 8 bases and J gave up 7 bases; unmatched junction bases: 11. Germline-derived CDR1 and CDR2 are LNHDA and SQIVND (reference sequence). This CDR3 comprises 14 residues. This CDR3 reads CASAGGRTGAGYTF. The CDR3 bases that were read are TGTGCCAGTGCAGGCGGTAGGACAGGGGCTGGC.

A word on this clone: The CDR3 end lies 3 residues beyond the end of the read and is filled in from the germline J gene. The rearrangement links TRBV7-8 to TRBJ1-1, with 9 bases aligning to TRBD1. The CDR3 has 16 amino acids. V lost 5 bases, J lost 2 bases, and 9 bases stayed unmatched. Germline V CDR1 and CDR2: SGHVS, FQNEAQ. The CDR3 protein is CASSQVPGQGNTEAFF. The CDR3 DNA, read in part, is TGTGCCAGCAGCCAGGTACCGGGACAGGGAAACACTGAA.

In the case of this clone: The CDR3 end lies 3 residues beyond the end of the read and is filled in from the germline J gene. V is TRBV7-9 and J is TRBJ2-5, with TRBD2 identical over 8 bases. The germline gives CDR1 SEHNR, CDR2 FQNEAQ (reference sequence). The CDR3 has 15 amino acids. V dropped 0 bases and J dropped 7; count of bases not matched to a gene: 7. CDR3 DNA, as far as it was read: TGTGCCAGCAGCTTAGCAGGGGCCCGGGGGGGGACC. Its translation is CASSLAGARGGT. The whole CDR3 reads CASSLAGARGGTQYF.

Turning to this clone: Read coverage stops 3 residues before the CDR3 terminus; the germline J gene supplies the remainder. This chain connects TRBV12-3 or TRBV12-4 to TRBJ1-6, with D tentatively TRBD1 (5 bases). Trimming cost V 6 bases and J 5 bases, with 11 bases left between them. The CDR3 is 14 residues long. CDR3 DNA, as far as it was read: TGTGCCAGCAGCCCAGACAGAGATAATTCACCC. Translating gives CASSPDRDNSP. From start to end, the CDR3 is CASSPDRDNSPLHF.

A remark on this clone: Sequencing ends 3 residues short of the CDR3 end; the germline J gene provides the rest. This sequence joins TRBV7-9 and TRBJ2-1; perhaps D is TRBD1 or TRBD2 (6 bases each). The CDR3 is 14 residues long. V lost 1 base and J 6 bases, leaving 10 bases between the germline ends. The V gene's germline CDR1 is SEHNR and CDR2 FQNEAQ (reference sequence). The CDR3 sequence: CASSLVGGGNEQFF. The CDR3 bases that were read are TGTGCCAGCAGCTTAGTAGGAGGGGGCAATGAG.

The CDR3 region is CASSLSGQGADTQYF. CDR3 DNA (partial): TGTGCCAGCTCACTATCCGGACAGGGCGCAGATACG. This chain links TRBV18 with TRBJ2-3; 8 bases fit TRBD1. The CDR3 end lies 3 residues beyond the end of the read and is filled in from the germline J gene. There are 15 residues in the CDR3. Germline CDR1 reads KGHSH; CDR2 reads LQKENI. Trimming at V came to 4 bases and at J to 4 bases, leaving 7 bases not matched to a gene.

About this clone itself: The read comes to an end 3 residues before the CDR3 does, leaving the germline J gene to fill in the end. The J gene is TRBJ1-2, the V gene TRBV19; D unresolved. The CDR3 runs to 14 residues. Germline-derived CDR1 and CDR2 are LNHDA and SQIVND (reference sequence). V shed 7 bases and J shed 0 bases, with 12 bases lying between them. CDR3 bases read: TGTGCCAGTACCACAAACAGAGCTAACTATGGC. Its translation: CASTTNRANYG. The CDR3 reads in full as CASTTNRANYGYTF. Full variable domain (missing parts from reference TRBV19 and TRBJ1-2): DGGITQSPKYLFRKEGQNVTLSCEQNLNHDAMYWYRQDPGQGLRLIYYSQIVNDFQKGDIAEGYSVSREKKESFPLTVTSAQKNPTAFYLCASTTNRANYGYTFGSGTRLTVV.

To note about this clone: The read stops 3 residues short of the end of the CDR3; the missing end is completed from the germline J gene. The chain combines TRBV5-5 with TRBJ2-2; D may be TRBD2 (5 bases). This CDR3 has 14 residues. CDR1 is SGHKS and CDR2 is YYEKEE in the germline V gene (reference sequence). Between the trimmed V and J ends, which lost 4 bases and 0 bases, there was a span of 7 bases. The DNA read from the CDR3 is TGTGCCAGCAGCGGTAGCGCGAACACCGGGGAG. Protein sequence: CASSGSANTGE. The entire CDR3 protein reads CASSGSANTGELFF.